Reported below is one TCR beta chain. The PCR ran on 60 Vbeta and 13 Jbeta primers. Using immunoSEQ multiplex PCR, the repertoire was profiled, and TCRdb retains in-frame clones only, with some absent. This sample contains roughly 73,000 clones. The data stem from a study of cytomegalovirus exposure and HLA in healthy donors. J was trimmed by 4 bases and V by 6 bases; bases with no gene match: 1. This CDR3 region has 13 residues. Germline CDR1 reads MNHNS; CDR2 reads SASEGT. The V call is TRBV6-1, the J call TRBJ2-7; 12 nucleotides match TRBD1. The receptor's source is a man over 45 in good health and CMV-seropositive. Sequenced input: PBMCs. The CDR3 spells CASRGQGAYEQYV. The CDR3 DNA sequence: TGTGCCAGCAGGGGACAGGGGGCGTACGAGCAGTACGTC.